What follows are 9 T cell receptor beta chains derived from one specimen sequenced in a study of blood T cell repertoires in COVID-19. Generated by immunoSEQ multiplex PCR, the TCRdb table keeps only in-frame clones and is missing some. The sample holds approximately 210,000 clones, approximately 80% seen once. Sequencing used PBMCs or T cells enriched from blood (not recorded which). The receptors originated from a man aged 35 to 55 who had recovered from COVID-19.

This sequence joins TRBV18 and TRBJ2-2; no clear D. The germline V gene encodes CDR1 KGHSH and CDR2 LQKENI. Trimming removed 3 bases at V and 5 bases at J, with 7 bases between. The CDR3 contains 13 residues. The CDR3 sequence: CASSPEMTGELFF. DNA of the CDR3: TGTGCCAGCTCACCGGAGATGACCGGGGAGCTGTTTTTT.

This chain connects TRBV28 to TRBJ2-7; 10 positions agree with TRBD2. From germline, CDR1 is MDHEN and CDR2 SYDVKM. The junction had 2 bases not matched to a gene; V was cut back by 5 bases and J by 4 bases. The CDR3 has 13 amino acids. CDR3 in amino acids: CASSGLAVYEQYF. DNA for the CDR3: TGTGCCAGCAGTGGACTAGCGGTGTACGAGCAGTACTTC.

The J gene is TRBJ2-1, the V gene TRBV5-1; the D gene is possibly TRBD2 (6 bases). The V end was cut by 0 bases, the J end by 0 bases, with 13 bases between. This CDR3 comprises 17 residues. The germline V gene encodes CDR1 SGHRS and CDR2 YFSETQ. The CDR3 sequence is CASSLAPAGRSYNEQFF. The CDR3 coding sequence is TGCGCCAGCAGCTTGGCCCCAGCGGGTCGCTCCTACAATGAGCAGTTCTTC.

The genes are TRBV18 and TRBJ2-3, with D perhaps matching TRBD1 (6 bases). From germline, CDR1 is KGHSH and CDR2 LQKENI. V shed 6 bases and J shed 2 bases, with 15 bases lying between them. CDR3 length: 15 residues. Here the CDR3 DNA reads TGTGCCAGCTCTCTTATCCGGGACAACACAGATACGCAGTATTTT. Encoded protein: CASSLIRDNTDTQYF.

The V and J genes are TRBV7-3 and TRBJ1-1, with 9 bases matching TRBD1. Trimming took 5 bases from V and 5 from J; bases not matched to a gene: 6. The CDR3 consists of 14 residues. The germline gives CDR1 SGHTA, CDR2 FQGTGA. CDR3 residues: CASSRTGVDTEAFF. In nucleotides, the CDR3 is TGTGCCAGCAGCCGGACAGGGGTTGATACTGAAGCTTTCTTT.

This rearrangement joins TRBV28 to TRBJ1-2; TRBD1 is a possible D gene (5 bases). Looked up from germline, CDR1 is MDHEN and CDR2 is SYDVKM. This CDR3 spans 16 amino acids. V lost 5 bases, J lost 6 bases, and 22 bases lay in between. DNA of the CDR3: TGTGCCAGCAGTCCATTCTTTGGCAGGGTAAAGGATGGCTACACCTTC. Its translation: CASSPFFGRVKDGYTF.

This clone was counted a single time. The chain carries TRBV28 and TRBJ1-2, with 8 bases fitting TRBD1. V lost 4 bases to trimming and J lost 4 bases; unmatched junction nucleotides: 11. This CDR3 is built from 16 residues. Germline V gene data show CDR1 as MDHEN and CDR2 as SYDVKM. CDR3 amino acids: CASSSWTGKDSYGYTF. The CDR3 DNA is TGTGCCAGCAGTTCGTGGACAGGGAAGGATAGCTATGGCTACACCTTC.

This rearrangement joins TRBV9 to TRBJ1-4; D is uncertain. Trimming shortened V by 0 bases and J by 5 bases, and 11 bases separated the two germline ends. Germline CDR1 and CDR2: SGDLS and YYNGEE. CDR3 length: 15 amino acids. CDR3 sequence reads: CASSVGGSQNEKLFF. CDR3 DNA: TGTGCCAGCAGCGTAGGAGGAAGTCAGAATGAAAAACTGTTTTTT.

V usage is TRBV25-1 and J usage is TRBJ1-1; TRBD1 agrees at 12 bases. This CDR3 comprises 14 residues. The germline V gene has CDR1 MGHDK and CDR2 SYGVNS. With V trimmed by 6 bases and J by 10 bases, 9 bases remained unmatched. CDR3 DNA sequence: TGTGCCAGCAGGGGACAGGGGGCTGGCCTTATAGCTTTCTTT. Translated: CASRGQGAGLIAFF. The full variable domain, rest sourced from reference TRBV25-1 and TRBJ1-1, is EADIYQTPRYLVIGTGKKITLECSQTMGHDKMYWYQQDPGMELHLIHYSYGVNSTEKGDLSSESTVSRIRTEHFPLTLESARPSHTSQYLCASRGQGAGLIAFFGQGTRLTVV.